This TCR beta chain comes out of a study of CD8 T cells in ankylosing spondylitis. This clonotype was counted ten times or more. The antigen remains undetermined. TCRdb reprocessed the 5' RACE reads with MiXCR, giving one entry per CDR3 protein. Of 450,000 to 550,000 distinct CDR3 sequences in the sample, approximately 5.3% were seen once. General observations from the study: Blood from ankylosing spondylitis patients appeared to carry a characteristic eight-variant TCR beta motif.

This CDR3 has 17 amino acids. CDR1 is ENHRY and CDR2 is SYGVKD in the germline V gene. Losses at the gene ends were 7 bases for V and 1 base for J; bases not matched to a gene: 10. The TCR was taken from a male donor with ankylosing spondylitis. Sequenced input: blood, either unsorted or a sorted T cell fraction (not recorded which). The J gene is TRBJ2-6, the V gene TRBV10-3; 7 bases are shared with TRBD1. The CDR3 protein is CAIKRDRVGSGANVLTF. For the CDR3, the DNA is TGTGCCATCAAAAGAGACAGGGTAGGGTCTGGGGCCAACGTCCTGACTTTC.